These 8 T cell receptor beta chains were all obtained from the same sample, sequenced in a study of cytomegalovirus exposure and HLA in healthy donors. The PCR used 60 Vbeta and 13 Jbeta primers. The assay was immunoSEQ multiplex PCR, and TCRdb's table has in-frame clones only and misses some. The sample holds 200,000 to 250,000 clones, approximately 88% seen once. Sequenced sample: PBMCs. The receptors stem from a boy aged 2 to 10 in good health and CMV-seronegative.

V and J are TRBV6-1 and TRBJ1-5, with unresolved D. The V gene lost 2 bases and the J gene lost 0 bases, with 14 bases spanning the gap. This CDR3 has 17 residues. Germline CDR1 reads MNHNS; CDR2 reads SASEGT. CDR3 region: CASSEQIGAYSNQPQHF. CDR3 coding DNA: TGTGCCAGCAGTGAACAGATTGGAGCTTATAGCAATCAGCCCCAGCATTTT.

The J gene is TRBJ1-6, the V gene TRBV6-1; a possible D gene is TRBD1 (5 bases). The CDR3 totals 15 residues. The V end lost 2 bases, the J end lost 10 bases, and 15 bases lay between the germline ends. CDR1 MNHNS and CDR2 SASEGT come from the germline V gene. The chain's CDR3 is CASSEFRQGTSPLHF. The CDR3, as DNA: TGTGCCAGCAGTGAATTTCGGCAGGGAACCTCACCCCTCCACTTT.

The chain carries TRBV2 and TRBJ2-7; D is possibly TRBD1 (6 bases). This CDR3 region has 18 residues. The germline V gene has CDR1 SNHLY and CDR2 FYNNEI. Trimming shortened V by 1 base and J by 0 bases, and 19 bases separated the two germline ends. CDR3 loop: CASSEGKGDTPSSYEQYF. DNA of the CDR3: TGTGCCAGCAGTGAAGGGAAAGGGGACACTCCGAGCTCCTACGAGCAGTACTTC.

Points on this clone: The junction departs from germline at one end; a sequencing error may be responsible. In the same sample, other DNA sequences code for this CDR3. The chain employs TRBV7-9 and TRBJ2-7, with no clear D. The CDR3 length is 12 residues. The germline V gene has CDR1 SEHNR and CDR2 FQNEAQ (reference sequence). CDR3: CSSSLDGYEQYF. CDR3 nucleotide sequence: TGTTCCAGCAGCTTAGACGGTTACGAGCAGTACTTC.

The genes are TRBV21-1 and TRBJ1-1; the table names TRBD1, a call not compared with the DNA. TRBV21-1 is described as a pseudogene. CDR3 size: 18 residues. The CDR3 is CASSNIRDRNLGNTEAFF. In DNA, the CDR3 is TGTGCCAGCAGCAACATCCGGGACAGGAATTTGGGGAACACTGAAGCTTTCTTT.

The gene calls are TRBV5-1 and TRBJ2-1; 7 bases agree with TRBD1. V shed 2 bases, J shed 1 base, and the junction held 9 bases outside the gene matches. Germline values: CDR1 SGHRS, CDR2 YFSETQ. This CDR3 contains 17 residues. The CDR3 DNA reads TGCGCCAGCAGCTTCGGACAGGCAATTGGGTCCTACAATGAGCAGTTCTTC. Translating it yields CASSFGQAIGSYNEQFF.

The rearrangement links TRBV30 to TRBJ2-2, with TRBD1 matching over 9 bases. Germline V gene sequence: CDR1 GTSNPN, CDR2 SVGIG (reference sequence). V shed 5 bases, J shed 7 bases, and the junction held 5 bases outside the gene matches. The CDR3 contains 13 residues. CDR3 loop: CAWSQGAGGELFF. CDR3 nucleotide sequence: TGTGCCTGGTCACAGGGGGCGGGCGGGGAGCTGTTTTTT. Full variable domain (outside the CDR3, taken from reference TRBV30 and TRBJ2-2): SQTIHQWPATLVQPVGSPLSLECTVEGTSNPNLYWYRQAAGRGLQLLFYSVGIGQISSEVPQNLSASRPQDRQFILSSKKLLLSDSGFYLCAWSQGAGGELFFGEGSRLTVL.

The chain uses TRBV21-1 and TRBJ1-4; no DNA check was done on the table's D call, TRBD1. TRBV21-1 has pseudogene status. This CDR3 has 17 amino acids. The CDR3 loop is CASRKGPPRQVNEKLFF. The CDR3 DNA reads as TGTGCCAGCAGGAAAGGTCCCCCGAGACAGGTGAATGAAAAACTGTTTTTT.